The clone carrying this T cell receptor beta chain showed up just a few times. As yet, its antigen is unknown. The data belong to a study of T cells in Graves' hyperthyroidism and ophthalmopathy. Study conclusions and caveats: The model predicted ophthalmopathy a median approximately 6.3 months before onset.

The source material, RNA transcripts, was used to amplify TCR beta CDR3 regions. Carried out on the TCR CDR3, a first-round RT-PCR used the HTBI primer set. TCRdb reanalysed the multiplex PCR reads using MiXCR and keeps one entry per CDR3 protein. The sample contains 400,000 or so distinct CDR3 sequences, around 13% of which appear only once. Germline values: CDR1 MNHNS, CDR2 SASEGT. With 6 bases clipped from V and 7 bases from J, the junction kept 10 bases outside the gene matches. The CDR3 runs to 15 residues. Each ophthalmopathy patient scored at least 3 on the Clinical Activity Score and at least 4 on NOSPECS grade, with duration under 3 months.

This sequence originates from a woman in her twenties or thirties with Graves' ophthalmopathy. Sequences were obtained from blood. This chain uses TRBV6-1 with TRBJ1-5; 9 bases are shared with TRBD1. CDR3 residues: CASRSTGGVGQPQHF. The CDR3 nucleotides are TGTGCCAGCAGGAGTACAGGGGGCGTAGGGCAGCCCCAGCATTTT.